These T cell receptor beta chains were read from a single sample in a study of CD8+ T cells in alopecia areata. Data came from immunoSEQ multiplex PCR; TCRdb stores just in-frame clones and leaves some out. Here the sample spans 150,000 to 200,000 clones, approximately 50% being singletons. Sequencing was performed on CD8+ T cells sorted from blood, taken around week 54, from a patient treated with tofacitinib. The receptors stem from a human donor with alopecia areata. Both conserved end residues are trimmed from each CDR3. Not all rows give a size; the values are once, few, many and, for expanded clones, a class.

size | V | CDR3
- | TRBV7-8 | ASSPDFQETQY
- | TRBV6-5 | ASRTDRGYEQY
- | TRBV15 | ATSRDPTGEDGELF
- | TRBV2 | ASSRRQGRRETQY
few | TRBV12-5 | ASAPGVEAF
once | TRBV7-9 | ASSDHTSYYGYT
- | TRBV6-9 | ANAGATQY
- | TRBV10-3 | AISEGWNGETQY
- | TRBV9 | ASSAPGTSDVGTDTQY
- | TRBV11-2 | ASSLVRFGTDTQY
few | TRBV2 | ASSESRNTIY
- | TRBV7-3 | ASSLGTGNSPLH
- | TRBV13 | ASSFLTGEDSYGYT
- | TRBV5-1 | ASSYLWTSKETQY
- | TRBV30 | AWRRPLMEAF
- | TRBV13 | ASSPRLAGDWETQY
- | TRBV7-8 | ASSLGGVLGYT
few | TRBV2 | ASMEGGGQPQH
- | TRBV6-5 | ASSYSNGAGELF
- | TRBV9 | ASSVFSWDEQY
few | TRBV7-2 | ASSNNRGTESNQPQH
few | TRBV6-5 | ASSYTLSRGNTEAF
few | TRBV10-2 | ASSREDQPQH
- | TRBV6-5 | ASSYSYRGNGYT
- | TRBV10-3 | AISVGTEQF
- | TRBV7-2 | ASSGTQNTEAF